This TCR beta chain emerged from a study of technical replicates of blood from a handful of donors. Sequenced by immunoSEQ multiplex PCR; TCRdb stores in-frame clones only, minus some. Of some 80,000 clones in the sample, about 95% were seen once. The TCR sequence derives from a human donor in good health. The material sequenced was T cells isolated from PBMCs.

Here the CDR3 DNA reads TGTGCCAGCAGTTTTTCAGGGGGAGGAACTGAAGCTTTCTTT. Translated, it gives CASSFSGGGTEAFF. The chain has TRBV27 and TRBJ1-1; 7 nucleotides agree with TRBD1. The germline gives CDR1 MNHEY, CDR2 SMNVEV (reference sequence). After removal of 3 bases from V and 5 bases from J, the junction contained 6 bases not matched to a gene. The CDR3 consists of 14 residues.